This record covers a single TCR beta chain. What it binds is unknown. Germline assignment: CDR1 DFQATT and CDR2 SNEGSKA (reference sequence). The V gene lost 6 bases and the J gene lost 10 bases, with 26 bases spanning the gap. This CDR3 is built from 15 residues. The data belong to a study of post-analysis software for immune sequencing data. Study outcomes and limitations: Comparison of patients with controls showed five TRBV segments more frequent in patients, TRBV5-6, TRBV5-1 and TRBV20-1 among them. Significantly decreased normalized Chao1 diversity was recorded for multiple sclerosis patients relative to controls.

cDNA libraries of TCR beta carried unique molecular identifiers. From the PCR reads, TCRdb called clonotypes with MiXCR, one entry per CDR3 protein. Here the sample spans 820,000 or so distinct CDR3 sequences, about 57% being singletons. This chain joins TRBV20-1 and TRBJ2-3; no reliable D call. The sample taken for sequencing was blood. The receptor was derived from a girl aged 5 to 17 with multiple sclerosis. In DNA, the CDR3 is TGCAGTGCCCCCGACCCCCGAGGCCACAGATACGCGCAGTATTTT. Residues: CSAPDPRGHRYAQYF.